This T cell receptor (beta chain) was retrieved from a study of monozygotic twins with inflammatory bowel disease. CDR1 is SGHVS, CDR2 FNYEAQ, per germline. The CDR3 extends over 12 amino acids. TCRdb reprocessed the 5' RACE reads, keeping one entry per CDR3 protein, no DNA. The sample features about 300,000 distinct CDR3 sequences, with more than 4.5% in its top ten. What was sequenced was blood. The genes are TRBV7-6 and TRBJ2-1. This receptor was taken from a human donor with ulcerative colitis or Crohn's disease, or a healthy co-twin of an affected twin (not recorded which). The CDR3 loop reads CASSLDPNEQFF.